These T cell receptor beta chains were read from a single sample in a study of cytomegalovirus exposure and HLA in healthy donors. The assay was immunoSEQ multiplex PCR, and TCRdb's table has in-frame clones only and misses some. The sample lists about 180,000 clones; about 80% were seen once. What was sequenced was PBMCs. The receptors derive from a man aged 30 to 45 in good health and CMV-seronegative. Both conserved end residues are trimmed from each CDR3. Clone size appears in some rows only: once, few, many, or a class for an expanded clone.

cdr3_aa v_call clone_size cdr3_length j_call
ASSFRGGGDTQY TRBV5-4 . 12 TRBJ2-3
ASSSRDRVEAF TRBV7-9 . 11 TRBJ1-1
ASSYLRGVGEKLF TRBV6-5 . 13 TRBJ1-4
ASSLEVSGEETQY TRBV4-2 . 13 TRBJ2-5
AWGQAPYWPQH TRBV30 . 11 TRBJ1-5
ASSSVLYGYT TRBV18 . 10 TRBJ1-2
ASRGGEREIDEQF TRBV13 . 13 TRBJ2-1
ASSPASGGNNEQF TRBV7-2 . 13 TRBJ2-1
AWSVSGNQPQH TRBV30 . 11 TRBJ1-5
ASSLVGQDNEQF TRBV5-1 once 12 TRBJ2-1
ASSSAGTRPDTQY TRBV19 . 13 TRBJ2-3
ASSVVAGGPGTGELF TRBV9 . 15 TRBJ2-2
ASSLSVNYNSPLH TRBV11-2 . 13 TRBJ1-6
DGHWGCQPQH TRBV30 once 10 TRBJ1-5
ASTSAGGPDEQF TRBV5-4 once 12 TRBJ2-1
ASSGGDRSYGYT TRBV5-1 . 12 TRBJ1-2
ASSLEVAVSTEAF TRBV5-6 . 13 TRBJ1-1
ASSSERTVFYEQY TRBV10-1 . 13 TRBJ2-7
ASRGDNQPQH TRBV2 . 10 TRBJ1-5
ASSPPHYEQY TRBV28 few 10 TRBJ2-7
ASTSTQTRDY TRBV2 . 10 TRBJ2-7
ASSSYGGIYGYT TRBV28 . 12 TRBJ1-2
ASSLLLAGGTDTQY TRBV7-2 . 14 TRBJ2-3
ASSQDGHTYGYT TRBV14 . 12 TRBJ1-2
ASSGRDTGANVLT TRBV11-1 . 13 TRBJ2-6
ASSLVGQPNEKLF TRBV5-6 . 13 TRBJ1-4
ASSLGQGGQPQH TRBV5-6 . 12 TRBJ1-5
ASSLEAKREF TRBV5-1 . 10 TRBJ2-1
AWSGAGKSYEQY TRBV30 . 12 TRBJ2-7
ASSIQQNTGELF TRBV19 . 12 TRBJ2-2
ASSATGTGGAKLF TRBV6-6 medium-sized 13 TRBJ1-4